This entry concerns a single T cell receptor beta chain. Its target is unknown. Deletions cut 1 base from V and 0 bases from J, with 12 bases between. The germline V gene encodes CDR1 SGHNT and CDR2 YENEEA. The CDR3 totals 17 residues. The data originate from a study of CD4 T cells in relation to SARS-CoV-2 and coronaviruses. The wider study: PBMCs were cultured with antigen for roughly 11 days before TCR beta sequencing. Findings and caveats of the study: Crossreactivity was assessed only for spike protein, not other viral proteins.

TCRdb's table, derived via immunoSEQ multiplex PCR, lists solely in-frame clones and lacks some. The sample yields around 15,000 clones, 82% seen once. Before the COVID-19 pandemic, during about 2010-2018, CD4+ T cells were taken from unexposed donors. CD4+ T cells were isolated from the cells after 10 days of culture. The chain carries TRBV11-3 and TRBJ2-2; D gene ambiguous. The clonotype comes from a human donor in good health. The sequenced sample consisted of CD4+ T cells from PBMCs, cultured in vitro. The CDR3 bases are TGTGCCAGCAGCTTAGGGTCGGGTAGAACGAACACCGGGGAGCTGTTTTTT. Residues: CASSLGSGRTNTGELFF.